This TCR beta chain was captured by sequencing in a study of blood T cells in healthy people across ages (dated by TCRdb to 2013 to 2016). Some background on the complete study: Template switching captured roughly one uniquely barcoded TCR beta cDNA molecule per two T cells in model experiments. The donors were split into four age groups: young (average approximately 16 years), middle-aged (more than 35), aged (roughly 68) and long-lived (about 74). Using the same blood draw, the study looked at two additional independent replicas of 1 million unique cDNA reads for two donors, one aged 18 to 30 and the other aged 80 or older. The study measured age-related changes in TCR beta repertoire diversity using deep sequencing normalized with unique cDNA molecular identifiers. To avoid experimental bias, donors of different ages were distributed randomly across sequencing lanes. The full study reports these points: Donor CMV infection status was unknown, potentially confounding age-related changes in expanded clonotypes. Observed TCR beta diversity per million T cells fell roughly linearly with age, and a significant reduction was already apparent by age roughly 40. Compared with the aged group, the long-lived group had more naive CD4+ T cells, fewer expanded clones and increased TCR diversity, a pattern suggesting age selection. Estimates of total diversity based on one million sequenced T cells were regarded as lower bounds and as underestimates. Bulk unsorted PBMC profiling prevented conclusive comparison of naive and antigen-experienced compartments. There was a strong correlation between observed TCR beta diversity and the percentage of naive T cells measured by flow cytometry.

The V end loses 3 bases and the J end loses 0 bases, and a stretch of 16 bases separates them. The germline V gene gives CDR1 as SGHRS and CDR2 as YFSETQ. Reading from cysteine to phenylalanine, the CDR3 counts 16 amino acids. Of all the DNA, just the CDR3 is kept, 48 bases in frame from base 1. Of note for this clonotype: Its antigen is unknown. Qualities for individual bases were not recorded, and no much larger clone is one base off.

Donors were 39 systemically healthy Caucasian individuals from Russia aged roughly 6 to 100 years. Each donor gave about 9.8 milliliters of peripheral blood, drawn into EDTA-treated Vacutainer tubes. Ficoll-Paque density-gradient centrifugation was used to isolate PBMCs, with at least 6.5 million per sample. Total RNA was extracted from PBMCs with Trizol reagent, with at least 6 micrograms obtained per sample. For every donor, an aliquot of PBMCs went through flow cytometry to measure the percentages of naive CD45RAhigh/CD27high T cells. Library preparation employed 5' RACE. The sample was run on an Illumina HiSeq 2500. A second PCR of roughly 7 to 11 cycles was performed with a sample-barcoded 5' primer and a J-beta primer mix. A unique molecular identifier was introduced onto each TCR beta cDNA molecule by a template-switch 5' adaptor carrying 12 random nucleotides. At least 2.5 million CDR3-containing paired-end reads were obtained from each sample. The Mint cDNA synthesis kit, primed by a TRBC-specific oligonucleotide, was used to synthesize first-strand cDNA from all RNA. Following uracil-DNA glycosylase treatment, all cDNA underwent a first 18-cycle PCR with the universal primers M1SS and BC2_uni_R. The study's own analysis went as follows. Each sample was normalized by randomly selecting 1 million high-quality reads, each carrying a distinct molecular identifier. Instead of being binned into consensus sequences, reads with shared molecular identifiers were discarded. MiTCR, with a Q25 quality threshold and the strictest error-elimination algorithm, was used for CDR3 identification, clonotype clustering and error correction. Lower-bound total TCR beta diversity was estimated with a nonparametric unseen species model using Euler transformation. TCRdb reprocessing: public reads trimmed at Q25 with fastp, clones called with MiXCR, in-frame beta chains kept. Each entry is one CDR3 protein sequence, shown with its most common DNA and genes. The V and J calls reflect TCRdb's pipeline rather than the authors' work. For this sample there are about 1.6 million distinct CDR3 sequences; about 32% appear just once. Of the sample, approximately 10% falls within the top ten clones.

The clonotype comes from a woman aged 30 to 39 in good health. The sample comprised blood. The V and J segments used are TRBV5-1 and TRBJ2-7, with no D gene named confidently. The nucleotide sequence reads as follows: TGCGCCAGCAGCTCCCGACTGGCAGAAAACTCCTACGAGCAGTACTTC. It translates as CASSSRLAENSYEQYF.